This passage covers 2 T cell receptor beta chains from one sample sequenced in a study of blood T cells in healthy people across ages. The authors ran a second PCR of about 7 to 12 cycles using a sample-barcoded 5' primer and a J-beta primer mix. From the 5' RACE reads, TCRdb called clonotypes with MiXCR, one entry per CDR3 protein. The table has 1.5 million to 1.8 million distinct CDR3 sequences, roughly two fifths seen once. The source material was blood. The receptors were gathered from a woman under 30 in good health.

The chain uses TRBV11-2 and TRBJ2-5; no reliable D call. The CDR3 extends over 15 amino acids. V was clipped by 0 bases and J by 1 base, with 9 bases between them. CDR1 SGHAT and CDR2 FQNNGV come from the germline V gene. CDR3 in DNA: TGTGCCAGCAGCTTAGATTGGAGTACCCAAGAGACCCAGTACTTC. Amino acid sequence: CASSLDWSTQETQYF.

The table lists this clonotype with a few counts. V and J are TRBV7-2 and TRBJ1-5; D uncertain. Germline values: CDR1 SGHTA, CDR2 FQGNSA. This CDR3 is built from 14 residues. With 6 bases removed from V and 0 bases from J, the gap between germline ends came to 9 bases. CDR3 DNA sequence: TGTGCCAGCAGGAAGGCTTTTAGCAATCAGCCCCAGCATTTT. Its protein product is CASRKAFSNQPQHF.